The subject of this entry is one TCR beta chain. These data come from a study of T cell clones after liver transplantation. Overall study: Pre-transplant mixed lymphocyte reactions yielded third-party-reactive TCRbeta sequences as comparators for graft-donor-reactive sequences. Draws occurred before transplant, before withdrawal, and after complete or failed withdrawal.

Clones were read by immunoSEQ multiplex PCR, and TCRdb kept only the in-frame ones, dropping some. The table includes 9,500 to 10,000 clones, approximately 68% detected once. CDR1 is LGHNA and CDR2 is YNFKEQ in the germline V gene. With 4 bases clipped from V and 1 base from J, the junction kept 12 bases outside the gene matches. The length of the CDR3 is 17 residues. The receptor was derived from a human patient who received a liver transplant. Part of the T cell pool may stem from the graft donor. Sequencing was performed on CD8+ T cells from blood, taken at the roughly 16-month timepoint. This chain links TRBV4-2 with TRBJ2-5, with 7 nucleotides matching TRBD1. In nucleotides, the CDR3 is TGTGCCAGCAGCCCTTGGGGAGACAGGGTCATCCAAGAGACCCAGTACTTC. Protein sequence: CASSPWGDRVIQETQYF.